These 24 T cell receptor beta chains were sequenced from one sample in a study of blood T cell repertoires in COVID-19 (TCRdb year 2020). Library preparation was by the immunoSEQ multiplex PCR assay. TCRdb provides this immuneACCESS table in a form limited to in-frame rearrangements. Some clones are lacking; in checked studies, under half of them reflect an unresolved V gene, and why the rest are absent is not known. This sample lists roughly 400,000 clones; about 83% were detected once. Jointly, the top ten make up approximately 9.3% of the sample. The sequencing input was PBMCs or T cells enriched from blood (not recorded which). The origin of the receptors is a woman between 45 and 65 years old who had recovered from COVID-19.

The chain recombines TRBV7-9 with TRBJ1-3; TRBD1 is a possible D gene (6 bases). Per germline, CDR1 SEHNR and CDR2 FQNEAQ (reference sequence). V lost 6 bases, J lost 4 bases, and 10 bases lay in between. This CDR3 contains 13 residues. This CDR3 is CASSQGQGNTIYF. The CDR3, as DNA: TGTGCCAGCAGTCAGGGGCAAGGAAACACCATATATTTT.

The genes are TRBV7-9 and TRBJ1-1, with TRBD1 matching 7 bases. Trimming removed 4 bases from V and 0 bases from J; junction bases left unmatched: 5. Looked up from germline, CDR1 is SEHNR and CDR2 is FQNEAQ (reference sequence). This CDR3 is built from 15 residues. This chain's CDR3 is CASSSRQGVNTEAFF. The CDR3 DNA follows: TGTGCCAGCAGCTCGCGACAGGGAGTGAACACTGAAGCTTTCTTT.

This rearrangement joins TRBV30 to TRBJ2-2; D is unclear. Germline V gives CDR1 GTSNPN, CDR2 SVGIG (reference sequence). This CDR3 spans 11 amino acids. Between the trimmed V and J ends, which lost 5 bases and 3 bases, there was a span of 4 bases. CDR3 in DNA: TGTGCCTGGGTATACACCGGGGAGCTGTTTTTT. It codes for CAWVYTGELFF.

The gene calls are TRBV7-9 and TRBJ1-3; 7 nucleotides align to TRBD1. V lost 4 bases and J lost 2; bases outside the gene matches: 14. Germline V gene sequence: CDR1 SEHNR, CDR2 FQNEAQ (reference sequence). This CDR3 spans 18 amino acids. CDR3 residues: CASSSPPLTQGTGNTIYF. The CDR3, as DNA: TGTGCCAGCAGCTCCCCCCCCTTGACACAGGGGACTGGAAACACCATATATTTT.

V gene TRBV30 combines with J gene TRBJ1-2; TRBD1 is a possible D gene (5 bases). Trimming removed 5 bases from V and 5 bases from J, with 24 bases in between. CDR3 length: 16 amino acids. Per germline, CDR1 GTSNPN and CDR2 SVGIG (reference sequence). The CDR3 DNA is TGTGCCTGGTCCCGGGACTTAGAGGGTAAGGGGTATGGCTACACCTTC. Protein: CAWSRDLEGKGYGYTF.

This sequence joins TRBV28 and TRBJ2-7, with 9 bases that match TRBD1. CDR3 size: 20 residues. Per the germline V gene, CDR1 is MDHEN and CDR2 is SYDVKM. V dropped 5 bases and J dropped 0; count of bases not matched to a gene: 20. The DNA for the CDR3 is TGTGCCAGCAGTACGCATAAAATCGGACAGGGGAGCCGATACTCCTACGAGCAGTACTTC. As protein: CASSTHKIGQGSRYSYEQYF.

This clone showed up just once. The chain links TRBV15 to TRBJ1-3, with no clear D. The germline V and J ends were trimmed by 1 base and 0 bases, with 7 bases remaining between them. The CDR3 covers 15 residues. Per the germline V gene, CDR1 is LNHNV and CDR2 is YYDKDF (reference sequence). The CDR3 protein is CATSRVHSSGNTIYF. The CDR3 coding sequence is TGTGCCACCAGCAGAGTCCACAGCTCTGGAAACACCATATATTTT.

The chain uses TRBV7-2 and TRBJ2-4; TRBD2 might be the D (5 bases). CDR3 length: 13 residues. V was pared by 5 bases and J by 15 bases, with 20 bases between. CDR1 and CDR2 (germline): SGHTA, FQGNSA. The chain's CDR3 is CASSRDKEGGVYF. Written as DNA, the CDR3 is TGTGCCAGCAGCCGTGATAAAGAAGGAGGTGTGTACTTC.

Turning to this clone: One end of the junction is discordant with germline, which a read error may explain. V and J are TRBV7-2 and TRBJ2-1; 14 nucleotides agree with TRBD2. This CDR3 region has 15 residues. Looked up from germline, CDR1 is SGHTA and CDR2 is FQGNSA. CDR3 sequence: CASSLTGTSGGLLVF. CDR3 in DNA: TGTGCCAGCAGCTTAACAGGGACTAGCGGGGGACTCCTGGTCTTC.

V gene TRBV4-1 combines with J gene TRBJ2-2, with 9 bases fitting TRBD2. CDR3 length: 17 residues. V shed 1 base, J shed 7 bases, and the junction held 10 bases outside the gene matches. Germline values: CDR1 MGHRA, CDR2 YSYEKL. The CDR3 spells CASSQGLRGGGGGELFF. CDR3 sequence (DNA): TGCGCCAGCAGCCAAGGGTTGCGGGGGGGCGGAGGCGGGGAGCTGTTTTTT.

This clone was seen a few times. The chain links TRBV19 to TRBJ2-1; tentative D call: TRBD2 (5 bases). From germline, CDR1 is LNHDA and CDR2 SQIVND (reference sequence). The CDR3 consists of 15 residues. The V gene lost 10 bases and the J gene lost 0 bases, with 16 bases spanning the gap. The CDR3 loop reads CATRVGSSSYNEQFF. In DNA form, the CDR3 reads TGTGCCACCAGAGTGGGGAGTAGCTCCTACAATGAGCAGTTCTTC.

The chain carries TRBV30 and TRBJ2-7, with TRBD2 identical over 9 bases. The CDR3 spans 15 residues. Germline assignment: CDR1 GTSNPN and CDR2 SVGIG (reference sequence). The junction had 9 bases not matched to a gene; V was cut back by 0 bases and J by 6 bases. The CDR3 is CAWSVRAGGWGEQYF. The CDR3 nucleotides read TGTGCCTGGAGTGTACGAGCGGGGGGTTGGGGCGAGCAGTACTTC.

The chain employs TRBV7-6 and TRBJ1-1, with D uncertain. V gave up 1 base and J gave up 5 bases, with 17 bases separating them. Germline V gene data show CDR1 as SGHVS and CDR2 as FNYEAQ. There are 16 residues in the CDR3. The CDR3 nucleotides are TGTGCCAGCAGCTTAGAGACGAGGAACGGAGGGACTGAAGCTTTCTTT. It codes for CASSLETRNGGTEAFF.

The chain carries TRBV11-2 and TRBJ1-5; 12 nucleotides match TRBD1. The germline V gene encodes CDR1 SGHAT and CDR2 FQNNGV. V lost 6 bases to trimming and J lost 2 bases; unmatched junction nucleotides: 8. The CDR3 is 17 amino acids. CDR3 region: CASSTGTGGVGNQPQHF. In DNA, the CDR3 is TGTGCCAGCAGTACCGGGACAGGGGGCGTCGGCAATCAGCCCCAGCATTTT. The entire variable domain, with the rest obtained from reference TRBV11-2 and TRBJ1-5, is as follows: EAGVAQSPRYKIIEKRQSVAFWCNPISGHATLYWYQQILGQGPKLLIQFQNNGVVDDSQLPKDRFSAERLKGVDSTLKIQPAKLEDSAVYLCASSTGTGGVGNQPQHFGDGTRLSIL.

The rearrangement links TRBV3-1 (or the pseudogene TRBV3-2) to TRBJ2-7; D perhaps matches TRBD2 (5 bases). CDR1 is LGHDT, CDR2 YNNKEL, per germline (reference sequence). V was trimmed by 3 bases and J by 7 bases, leaving 10 bases between them. The CDR3 loop spans 12 amino acids. The CDR3 is CASSHFPGEQYF. In DNA, the CDR3 is TGTGCCAGCAGCCATTTTCCGGGAGAGCAGTACTTC.

The chain combines TRBV3-1 (or the pseudogene TRBV3-2) with TRBJ1-1; D uncertain. Deletions cut 3 bases from V and 3 bases from J, with 11 bases between. CDR3 length: 14 amino acids. Germline V gene lookup returns CDR1 LGHDT and CDR2 YNNKEL (reference sequence). The CDR3, as DNA: TGTGCCAGCAGCCATAACGGGAGGGACACTGAAGCTTTCTTT. This codes for CASSHNGRDTEAFF.

The chain carries TRBV6-5 and TRBJ1-1; D call uncertain. Germline CDR1 reads MNHEY; CDR2 reads SVGAGI. The CDR3 loop spans 14 amino acids. The V end lost 6 bases, the J end lost 2 bases, and 13 bases lay between the germline ends. The CDR3 DNA is TGTGCCAGCAGACGGAGCGGCCTAAACACTGAAGCTTTCTTT. Translating it yields CASRRSGLNTEAFF.

The chain recombines TRBV7-2 with TRBJ1-3; D is undetermined. The CDR3 is 12 residues long. Trimming pared 5 bases from V and 13 bases from J, leaving 15 bases between. Germline CDR1 SGHTA, CDR2 FQGNSA. The CDR3 nucleotides are TGTGCCAGCAGCCCCAGCGGAGCCAGAATATATTTT. As protein: CASSPSGARIYF. The complete variable domain, with remaining parts taken from reference TRBV7-2 and TRBJ1-3, reads GAGVSQSPSNKVTEKGKDVELRCDPISGHTALYWYRQSLGQGLEFLIYFQGNSAPDKSGLPSDRFSAERTGGSVSTLTIQRTQQEDSAVYLCASSPSGARIYFGEGSWLTVV.

V gene TRBV30 combines with J gene TRBJ1-5, with 8 bases aligning to TRBD1. V lost 7 bases to trimming and J lost 7 bases; unmatched junction nucleotides: 9. This CDR3 contains 13 residues. CDR1 and CDR2 (germline): GTSNPN, SVGIG (reference sequence). The CDR3 loop reads CAFDRGRGQPQHF. The CDR3 DNA sequence: TGTGCCTTCGACAGGGGCAGAGGACAGCCCCAGCATTTT.

This sequence joins TRBV4-1 and TRBJ1-2; TRBD1 is a possible D gene (6 bases). V was shortened by 6 bases and J by 4 bases, with 18 bases between the two germline ends. CDR3 length: 15 residues. Germline V gives CDR1 MGHRA, CDR2 YSYEKL. The CDR3 coding sequence is TGCGCCAGCAGGAACCCACAGGGCCGCAGCTATGGCTACACCTTC. This encodes CASRNPQGRSYGYTF.

The rearrangement links TRBV7-8 to TRBJ1-5, with TRBD1 identical over 7 bases. In germline, CDR1 is SGHVS, CDR2 FQNEAQ. The CDR3 loop spans 18 amino acids. Trimming removed 5 bases from V and 0 bases from J; junction bases left unmatched: 13. The CDR3 DNA is TGTGCCAGCAGCCGGAGACAGGGCGACGCAAATAGCAATCAGCCCCAGCATTTT. This translates into CASSRRQGDANSNQPQHF.

V is TRBV6-2 or TRBV6-3 and J is TRBJ1-1; D not certain. The CDR3 spans 12 residues. Per the germline V gene, CDR1 is MNHEY and CDR2 is SVGEGT. Trimming removed 2 bases at V and 8 bases at J, with 9 bases between. The CDR3 bases are TGTGCCAGCAGTTACCCCTACGCAGAAGCTTTCTTT. This sequence encodes CASSYPYAEAFF.

The chain couples TRBV30 to TRBJ1-6, with D perhaps TRBD1 (6 bases). Germline V gene lookup returns CDR1 GTSNPN and CDR2 SVGIG (reference sequence). V was shortened by 5 bases and J by 13 bases, with 21 bases between the two germline ends. The CDR3 extends over 14 amino acids. CDR3 sequence (DNA): TGTGCCTGGGACCCGGGACAAGGCATGAGTCCCCTCCACTTT. Its protein is CAWDPGQGMSPLHF.

The chain recombines TRBV7-8 with TRBJ2-6; D remains ambiguous. The germline gives CDR1 SGHVS, CDR2 FQNEAQ. V lost 7 bases and J 4 bases, leaving 8 bases between the germline ends. The length of the CDR3 is 13 residues. DNA of the CDR3: TGTGCCAGCACCCTTTCCGGGGCCAACGTCCTGACTTTC. Amino acid sequence: CASTLSGANVLTF.